These 24 T cell receptor beta chains share one sample of origin, sequenced in a study of T cells in Graves' hyperthyroidism and ophthalmopathy. TCR beta CDR3 sequences were amplified from RNA transcripts. The TCR CDR3 first-round RT-PCR relied on the HTBI primer set. One entry per CDR3 protein results from TCRdb running MiXCR on the multiplex PCR reads. The table includes approximately 300,000 distinct CDR3 sequences, 17% detected once. What was sequenced was blood. Every receptor here comes from a woman aged 60-75 years with Graves' ophthalmopathy.

This clonotype was picked up many times. The genes are TRBV20-1 and TRBJ2-3; the D is unclear. Between the trimmed V and J ends, which lost 1 base and 2 bases, there was a span of 7 bases. Per germline, CDR1 DFQATT and CDR2 SNEGSKA (reference sequence). CDR3 length: 13 amino acids. CDR3 in amino acids: CSARGINTDTQYF. The DNA of the CDR3 is TGCAGTGCTAGAGGGATAAACACAGATACGCAGTATTTT.

This clonotype occurred many times. This chain connects TRBV11-2 to TRBJ1-2, with 8 bases that match TRBD1. This CDR3 is built from 15 residues. The V gene end was trimmed by 1 base and the J gene end by 6 bases; junction bases not matched to a gene: 7. The germline gives CDR1 SGHAT, CDR2 FQNNGV. CDR3 nucleotides: TGTGCCAGCAGCTTAGTCAGGGGGACAGGTGATGGCTACACCTTC. The encoded protein is CASSLVRGTGDGYTF.

This clonotype was counted many times. Just one base apart from a much larger clone, this may be a read error. In DNA form, the CDR3 reads TGTGCCAGCAGTTTATCAGGGACTCGCATTGAAGCTTTCTTT. Amino acid sequence: CASSLSGTRIEAFF. The chain has TRBV12-3 or TRBV12-4 and TRBJ1-1; D possibly corresponds to TRBD1 (5 bases). The germline V and J ends were trimmed by 2 bases and 7 bases, with 14 bases remaining between them. This CDR3 comprises 14 residues.

In its sample, this clonotype was seen many times. The chain has TRBV11-2 and TRBJ2-1, with 13 bases fitting TRBD2. The CDR3 length is 14 residues. Germline CDR1 is SGHAT and CDR2 is FQNNGV. The trim removed 5 bases at V and 10 bases at J, leaving 5 bases unmatched. The CDR3 here is CASSTRLAGGEQFF. The CDR3 nucleotides are TGTGCCAGCAGCACCAGACTAGCGGGGGGAGAGCAGTTCTTC.

CDR3 sequence reads: CASSQNPSGRDPSETQYF. In nucleotides, the CDR3 is TGTGCCAGCAGCCAAAATCCTAGCGGGAGGGATCCTTCAGAGACCCAGTACTTC. The rearrangement links TRBV7-2 to TRBJ2-5, with 12 bases lining up with TRBD2. This CDR3 region has 18 residues. The V gene end was trimmed by 5 bases and the J gene end by 4 bases; junction bases not matched to a gene: 14. Germline CDR1 reads SGHTA; CDR2 reads FQGNSA.

This clonotype was counted a few times. Here the CDR3 reads CASSSYRGETSYEQYF. DNA for the CDR3: TGTGCCAGCAGTTCTTATCGGGGGGAAACATCCTACGAGCAGTACTTC. The chain employs TRBV7-2 and TRBJ2-7; 7 nucleotides align to TRBD2. CDR3 length: 16 residues. Germline-derived CDR1 and CDR2 are SGHTA and FQGNSA. V lost 6 bases to trimming and J lost 1 base; unmatched junction nucleotides: 12.

In this sample, this clonotype turned up a few times. This chain joins TRBV6-5 and TRBJ2-2, with D possibly being TRBD1 (6 bases). This CDR3 spans 15 amino acids. Germline V gene data show CDR1 as MNHEY and CDR2 as SVGAGI. V lost 1 base to trimming and J lost 4 bases, with 10 bases between them. CDR3 region: CASSYLTGSTGELFF. The CDR3 bases are TGTGCCAGCAGTTACTTGACAGGTTCCACCGGGGAGCTGTTTTTT.

This clonotype has just a few counts. The genes are TRBV6-5 and TRBJ2-5; D remains unclear. There are 16 residues in the CDR3. Germline V gene data show CDR1 as MNHEY and CDR2 as SVGAGI. The V and J ends lost 0 bases and 2 bases respectively, with 13 bases between them. This CDR3 is CASSYSIATSQETQYF. In nucleotides, the CDR3 is TGTGCCAGCAGTTACTCAATTGCGACGTCGCAAGAGACCCAGTACTTC.

This clonotype was detected ten times or more. The chain carries TRBV20-1 and TRBJ1-6; 7 bases align to TRBD1. The CDR3 contains 15 residues. The ends lost 5 bases at V and 7 bases at J; junction bases unmatched: 11. In germline, CDR1 is DFQATT, CDR2 SNEGSKA (reference sequence). The CDR3: CSAPNYGTANSPLHF. DNA of the CDR3: TGCAGTGCTCCGAACTACGGGACAGCCAATTCACCCCTCCACTTT.

This clonotype was found many times. This rearrangement joins TRBV5-1 to TRBJ1-1; the D is unclear. The CDR3 sequence is 13 residues long. The ends were cut back, 6 bases at V and 3 bases at J, with 12 bases in the middle. The germline V gene has CDR1 SGHRS and CDR2 YFSETQ. CDR3 loop: CASKEGVDTEAFF. The CDR3 region has the DNA TGCGCCAGCAAGGAGGGCGTGGACACTGAAGCTTTCTTT. The entire variable domain, with the rest obtained from reference TRBV5-1 and TRBJ1-1, is as follows: KAGVTQTPRYLIKTRGQQVTLSCSPISGHRSVSWYQQTPGQGLQFLFEYFSETQRNKGNFPGRFSGRQFSNSRSEMNVSTLELGDSALYLCASKEGVDTEAFFGQGTRLTVV.

This clonotype turned up a few times. V and J are TRBV2 and TRBJ1-1; maybe TRBD1 (6 bases). The CDR3 sequence is 15 residues long. Trimming stripped 6 bases from V and 0 bases from J, with 14 bases between. Germline lookup yields CDR1 SNHLY and CDR2 FYNNEI. The CDR3 nucleotides read TGTGCCAGCAGATCCAATGGGGGCATGAACACTGAAGCTTTCTTT. Amino acids: CASRSNGGMNTEAFF.

Concerning this clonotype: The junction differs from germline at one of its ends, possibly a read error. The chain uses TRBV15 and TRBJ1-5; D unclear. CDR3 length: 12 residues. Per germline, CDR1 LNHNV and CDR2 YYDKDF (reference sequence). The DNA of the CDR3 is TGTGCCACCGGCAGAGACAATCAGCCCCAGCATTTT. Translating gives CATGRDNQPQHF.

This clonotype has only a few counts. The V gene is TRBV7-9, the J gene TRBJ1-1, with D perhaps matching TRBD1 (6 bases). Trimming removed 6 bases from V and 4 bases from J, with 18 bases in between. CDR3 length equals 15 residues. Germline CDR1 and CDR2: SEHNR and FQNEAQ (reference sequence). The CDR3 sequence is CASSPAGGVVTEAFF. Here the CDR3 DNA reads TGTGCCAGCAGTCCAGCGGGGGGCGTTGTCACTGAAGCTTTCTTT.

This clonotype appeared many times. The rearrangement uses TRBV6-1 and TRBJ2-1; D gene unclear. There are 17 residues in the CDR3. In germline, CDR1 is MNHNS, CDR2 SASEGT. Deletions cut 4 bases from V and 4 bases from J, with 20 bases between. The CDR3 region has the DNA TGTGCCAGCAGTGGACCGCTTAGACCGTCCCCGTACAATGAGCAGTTCTTC. Its translation is CASSGPLRPSPYNEQFF.

V and J are TRBV6-1 and TRBJ2-1, with 13 positions matching TRBD2. Germline V gene lookup returns CDR1 MNHNS and CDR2 SASEGT. J was trimmed by 8 bases and V by 6 bases; bases with no gene match: 4. The CDR3 spans 14 residues. The CDR3 DNA reads TGTGCCAGCAGGGGGACTAGCGGGGTTTATGAGCAGTTCTTC. This gives the protein CASRGTSGVYEQFF.

This chain links TRBV27 with TRBJ1-5; weak D call: TRBD1 (6 bases). Trimming removed 5 bases from V and 2 bases from J, with 13 bases in between. The germline V gene has CDR1 MNHEY and CDR2 SMNVEV (reference sequence). The CDR3 sequence is 15 residues long. CDR3 coding DNA: TGTGCCAGCAGTCCGACAGGCTGGCGCAATCAGCCCCAGCATTTT. Amino acids: CASSPTGWRNQPQHF.

The table lists this clonotype with many counts. The rearrangement joins TRBV5-6 to TRBJ2-2; 10 bases map to TRBD1. The CDR3 has 16 amino acids. V lost 3 bases, J lost 3 bases, and 5 bases stayed unmatched. Germline V lookup: CDR1 SGHDT, CDR2 YYEEEE. The CDR3 sequence is CASSSTGTGDTGELFF. Written as DNA, the CDR3 is TGTGCCAGCAGCTCCACCGGGACAGGGGACACCGGGGAGCTGTTTTTT.

This clonotype was picked up many times. The chain joins TRBV20-1 to TRBJ2-1; TRBD2 aligns across 11 bases. The V and J ends lost 0 bases and 5 bases, in that order; junction bases with no gene match: 6. Germline V lookup: CDR1 DFQATT, CDR2 SNEGSKA (reference sequence). CDR3 length: 16 amino acids. The CDR3 nucleotides are TGCAGTGCTAGAGATTGGCGACTAGCGGGACACAATGAGCAGTTCTTC. Translation: CSARDWRLAGHNEQFF.

The chain employs TRBV20-1 and TRBJ2-3, with D possibly being TRBD2 (6 bases). V was clipped by 6 bases and J by 5 bases, with 18 bases between them. Germline V CDR1 and CDR2: DFQATT, SNEGSKA (reference sequence). The length of the CDR3 is 14 residues. The CDR3 bases are TGCAGTGCCCTGGTCGGGAGTTCAATAGATACGCAGTATTTT. This translates into CSALVGSSIDTQYF.

This clonotype was counted between two and nine times. The V and J genes are TRBV9 and TRBJ2-5, with D possibly matching TRBD2 (6 bases). CDR1 is SGDLS, CDR2 YYNGEE, per germline. V was clipped by 1 base and J by 1 base, with 11 bases between them. This CDR3 region has 15 residues. The CDR3 DNA sequence: TGTGCCAGCAGCGTAAGTCCGGGGGTCCAAGAGACCCAGTACTTC. Translation gives CASSVSPGVQETQYF.

The chain employs TRBV4-3 and TRBJ1-6; D unresolved. The CDR3 contains 18 residues. Germline V gene sequence: CDR1 LGHNA, CDR2 YSLEER. V lost 0 bases and J lost 0, with 12 bases in between. CDR3 amino acids: CASSQERVESSYNSPLHF. The CDR3 DNA is TGCGCCAGCAGCCAAGAACGGGTAGAGAGCTCCTATAATTCACCCCTCCACTTT.

This clonotype was recorded many times. The chain is built from TRBV2 and TRBJ2-3; tentatively, D is TRBD2 (6 bases). Germline lookup yields CDR1 SNHLY and CDR2 FYNNEI. The CDR3 consists of 15 residues. The V end lost 6 bases, the J end lost 0 bases, and 13 bases lay between the germline ends. CDR3 coding DNA: TGTGCCAGCAGCCTTAGCGGAGATAGCACAGATACGCAGTATTTT. Translated: CASSLSGDSTDTQYF.

The CDR3 DNA reads TGCGCCAGCAGCCACGACAGGGGGCCTGCCGTCCTGACTTTC. Amino acids: CASSHDRGPAVLTF. V and J are TRBV5-1 and TRBJ2-6; 10 bases are shared with TRBD1. Germline CDR1 reads SGHRS; CDR2 reads YFSETQ. The J segment lost 12 bases and the V segment lost 4 bases, leaving 7 bases of the junction unmatched. The CDR3 length is 14 residues.

This clonotype was recorded many times. The chain uses TRBV28 and TRBJ2-7; 7 bases match TRBD2. J lost 2 bases, V lost 3 bases, and 4 bases had no gene match. CDR1 is MDHEN and CDR2 is SYDVKM in the germline V gene. This CDR3 region has 14 residues. The CDR3 DNA reads as TGTGCCAGCAGTTTGCTAGCGGCCGCCTACGAGCAGTACTTC. This sequence encodes CASSLLAAAYEQYF.